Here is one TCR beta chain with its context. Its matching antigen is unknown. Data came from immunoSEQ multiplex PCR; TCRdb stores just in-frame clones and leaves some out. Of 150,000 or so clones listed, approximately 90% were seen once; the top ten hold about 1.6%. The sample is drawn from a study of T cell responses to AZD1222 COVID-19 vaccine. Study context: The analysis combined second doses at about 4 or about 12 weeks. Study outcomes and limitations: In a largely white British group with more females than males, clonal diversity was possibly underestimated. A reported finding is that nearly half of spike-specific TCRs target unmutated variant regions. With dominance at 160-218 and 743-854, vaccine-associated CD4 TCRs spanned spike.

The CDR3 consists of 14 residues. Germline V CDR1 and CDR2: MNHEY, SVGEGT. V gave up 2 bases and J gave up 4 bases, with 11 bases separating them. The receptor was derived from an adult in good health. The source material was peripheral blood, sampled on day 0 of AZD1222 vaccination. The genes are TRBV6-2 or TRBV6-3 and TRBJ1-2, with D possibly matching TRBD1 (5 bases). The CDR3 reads CASSYIGHLYGYTF. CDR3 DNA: TGTGCCAGCAGTTACATTGGACACCTCTATGGCTACACCTTC.